This TCR beta chain was recorded in a study of pediatric ulcerative colitis. Profiling relied on immunoSEQ multiplex PCR, and the TCRdb table lists in-frame clones only, not all of them. The sample carries approximately 9,000 clones, roughly 88% recorded once. The sequenced sample consisted of blood. The clonotype originates from a girl aged 5 to 17 with moderate ulcerative colitis.

This CDR3 reads CASSLAGIRAVQETQYF. As DNA, the CDR3 is TGTGCCAGCAGCTTAGCGGGCATACGAGCAGTCCAAGAGACCCAGTACTTC. V and J are TRBV7-9 and TRBJ2-5; D is undetermined. Trimming removed 0 bases from V and 1 base from J, with 15 bases in between. Germline V lookup: CDR1 SEHNR, CDR2 FQNEAQ (reference sequence). The length of the CDR3 is 17 residues.